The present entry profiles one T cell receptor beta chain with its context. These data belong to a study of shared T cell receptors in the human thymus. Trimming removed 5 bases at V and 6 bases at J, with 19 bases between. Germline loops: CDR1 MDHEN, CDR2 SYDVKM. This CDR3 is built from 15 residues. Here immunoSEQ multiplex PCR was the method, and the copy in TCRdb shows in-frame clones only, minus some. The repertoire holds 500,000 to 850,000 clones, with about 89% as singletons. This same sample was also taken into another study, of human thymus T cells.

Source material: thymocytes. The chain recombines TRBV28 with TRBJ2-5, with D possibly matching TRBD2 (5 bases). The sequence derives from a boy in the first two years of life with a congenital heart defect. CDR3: CASSPRTPTIKTQYF. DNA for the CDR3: TGTGCCAGCAGTCCCCGGACTCCGACGATAAAGACCCAGTACTTC.